Presented here are 8 T cell receptor beta chains from one specimen sequenced in a study of T cell responses to AZD1222 COVID-19 vaccine. Some clones are missing from TCRdb's copy, which holds only in-frame ones; the method was immunoSEQ multiplex PCR. The sample includes about 160,000 clones, approximately 90% of them seen just once. The starting material was peripheral blood, obtained 28 days after the second AZD1222 dose. The receptors derive from an adult who received the AZD1222 COVID-19 vaccine.

The CDR3 region is CAISEGRYQETQYF. The CDR3 DNA reads TGTGCCATCAGTGAGGGGAGATACCAAGAGACCCAGTACTTC. The rearrangement links TRBV10-3 to TRBJ2-5; tentative D call: TRBD2 (5 bases). Germline values: CDR1 ENHRY, CDR2 SYGVKD. This CDR3 comprises 14 residues. The V end lost 2 bases, the J end lost 0 bases, and 7 bases lay between the germline ends.

The rearrangement links TRBV11-2 to TRBJ1-3; D may be TRBD1 (5 bases). Germline CDR1 SGHAT, CDR2 FQNNGV. This CDR3 is 17 amino acids long. The V and J ends lost 5 bases and 0 bases respectively, with 17 bases between them. CDR3 in amino acids: CASSLYAGTGSGNTIYF. The CDR3 DNA sequence: TGTGCCAGCAGCCTATACGCCGGGACGGGCTCTGGAAACACCATATATTTT.

The V gene is TRBV4-1, the J gene TRBJ1-1; 7 nucleotides match TRBD1. V dropped 0 bases and J dropped 1; count of bases not matched to a gene: 2. This CDR3 contains 15 residues. CDR1 is MGHRA, CDR2 YSYEKL, per germline. CDR3 coding DNA: TGCGCCAGCAGCCAAGACTGGACAGGGAACACTGAAGCTTTCTTT. Its protein product is CASSQDWTGNTEAFF.

This chain connects TRBV29-1 to TRBJ1-1; D perhaps matches TRBD1 (6 bases). Germline V gene data show CDR1 as SQVTM and CDR2 as ANQGSEA. V was clipped by 3 bases and J by 5 bases, with 13 bases between them. The CDR3 totals 13 residues. CDR3 sequence reads: CSVEAGGTTEAFF. In nucleotides, the CDR3 is TGCAGCGTTGAGGCGGGCGGGACAACTGAAGCTTTCTTT.

The V and J genes are TRBV23-1 and TRBJ2-7, with unresolved D. TRBV23-1 is annotated as an ORF whose role is uncertain. Trimming shortened V by 4 bases and J by 2 bases, and 3 bases separated the two germline ends. CDR3 length: 11 amino acids. The CDR3 is CASSPAYEQYF. The DNA for the CDR3 is TGCGCCAGCAGTCCTGCCTACGAGCAGTACTTC.

The rearrangement uses TRBV5-1 and TRBJ2-5; D may be TRBD2 (7 bases). This CDR3 comprises 16 residues. Per the germline V gene, CDR1 is SGHRS and CDR2 is YFSETQ. V shed 4 bases and J shed 5 bases, with 21 bases lying between them. Here the CDR3 reads CASSPRTGGRKETQYF. CDR3 nucleotides: TGCGCCAGCAGCCCCCGGACCGGGGGGCGGAAGGAGACCCAGTACTTC.

The rearrangement joins TRBV7-9 to TRBJ1-2; TRBD1 is a possible D gene (5 bases). Germline V lookup: CDR1 SEHNR, CDR2 FQNEAQ (reference sequence). The V gene lost 5 bases and the J gene lost 8 bases, with 9 bases spanning the gap. This CDR3 spans 11 amino acids. In nucleotides, the CDR3 is TGTGCCAGCAGCGCAGGGTTGGGCTACACCTTC. Amino acid sequence: CASSAGLGYTF.

The chain carries TRBV6-4 and TRBJ2-2; 9 bases line up with TRBD2. Germline CDR1 is MRHNA and CDR2 is SNTAGT. This CDR3 is 15 amino acids long. J lost 4 bases, V lost 6 bases, and 6 bases had no gene match. CDR3 in amino acids: CASSLSGGGTGELFF. DNA for the CDR3: TGTGCCAGCAGCCTTAGCGGGGGAGGCACCGGGGAGCTGTTTTTT.